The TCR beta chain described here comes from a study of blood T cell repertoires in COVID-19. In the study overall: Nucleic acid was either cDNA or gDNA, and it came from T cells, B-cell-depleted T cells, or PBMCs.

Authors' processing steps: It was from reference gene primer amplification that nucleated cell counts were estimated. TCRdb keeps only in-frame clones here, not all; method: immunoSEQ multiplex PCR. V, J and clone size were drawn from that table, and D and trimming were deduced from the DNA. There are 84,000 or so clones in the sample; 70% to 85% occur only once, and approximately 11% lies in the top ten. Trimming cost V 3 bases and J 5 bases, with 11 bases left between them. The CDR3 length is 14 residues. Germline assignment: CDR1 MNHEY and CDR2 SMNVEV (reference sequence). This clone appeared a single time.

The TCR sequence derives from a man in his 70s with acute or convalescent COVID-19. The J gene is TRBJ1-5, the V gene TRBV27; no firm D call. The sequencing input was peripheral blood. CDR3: CASSFRVKDQPQHF. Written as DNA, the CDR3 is TGTGCCAGCAGTTTCCGGGTCAAGGATCAGCCCCAGCATTTT.